This T cell receptor (beta chain) was sequenced during a study of blood T cell repertoires in COVID-19. Study context: PBMCs, B-cell-depleted T cells, or T cells provided the cDNA or gDNA that made up the material.

Germline CDR1 SGHNT, CDR2 YYREEE (reference sequence). J was trimmed by 3 bases and V by 3 bases; bases with no gene match: 7. This CDR3 comprises 15 residues. This table comes from immunoSEQ multiplex PCR, and its TCRdb copy is limited to in-frame clones, with some not included. The data show 200,000 to 300,000 clones, approximately 87% seen once. Sequenced: peripheral blood. This rearrangement joins TRBV5-4 to TRBJ1-2; 8 bases map to TRBD1. The clonotype originates from a man in his sixties with acute or convalescent COVID-19. CDR3 loop: CASSSIQGDYYGYTF. CDR3 sequence (DNA): TGTGCCAGCAGCTCAATACAGGGGGACTACTATGGCTACACCTTC.